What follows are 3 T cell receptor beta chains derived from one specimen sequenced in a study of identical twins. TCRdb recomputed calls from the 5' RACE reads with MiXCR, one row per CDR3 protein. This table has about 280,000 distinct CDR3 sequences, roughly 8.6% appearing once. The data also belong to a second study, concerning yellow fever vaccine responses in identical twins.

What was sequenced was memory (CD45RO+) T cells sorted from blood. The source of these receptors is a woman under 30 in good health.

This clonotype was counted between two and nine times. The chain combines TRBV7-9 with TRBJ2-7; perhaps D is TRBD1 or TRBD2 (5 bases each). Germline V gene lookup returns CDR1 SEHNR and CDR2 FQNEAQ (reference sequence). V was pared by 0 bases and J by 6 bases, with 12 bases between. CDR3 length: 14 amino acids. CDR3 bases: TGTGCCAGCAGCTTAGCCCCCGGGACCTTCGAGCAGTACTTC. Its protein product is CASSLAPGTFEQYF.

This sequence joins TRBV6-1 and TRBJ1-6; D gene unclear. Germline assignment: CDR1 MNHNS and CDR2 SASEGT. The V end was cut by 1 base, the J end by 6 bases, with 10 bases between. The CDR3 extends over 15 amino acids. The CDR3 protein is CASSEGPHTNSPLHF. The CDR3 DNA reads TGTGCCAGCAGTGAAGGGCCGCATACTAATTCACCCCTCCACTTT.

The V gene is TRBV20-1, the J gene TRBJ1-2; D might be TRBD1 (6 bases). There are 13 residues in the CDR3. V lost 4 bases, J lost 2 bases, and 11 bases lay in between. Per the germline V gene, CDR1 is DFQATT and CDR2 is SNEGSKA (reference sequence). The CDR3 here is CSAMQGINYGYTF. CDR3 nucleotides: TGCAGTGCTATGCAGGGGATAAACTATGGCTACACCTTC.